This TCR beta chain was profiled in a study of shared clonotypes between healthy human individuals. Every subset had its genomic DNA shared out evenly among several immunoSEQ plates. Here immunoSEQ multiplex PCR was the method, and the copy in TCRdb shows in-frame clones only, minus some. The repertoire holds some 2 million clones, with around 96% as singletons. V lost 4 bases, J lost 6 bases, and 15 bases lay in between. Germline V lookup: CDR1 MGHRA, CDR2 YSYEKL. This CDR3 is 14 amino acids long. Naive CD8 cells, CD45RO-negative and positively selected for CCR7, excluded terminally differentiated effector memory CD45RA+ cells. Every donor, a Caucasian adult, lived in Nashville, Tennessee.

The sequence was collected from a man in his late teens or twenties in good health. The sequenced sample consisted of naive CD8+ T cells sorted from blood. The chain recombines TRBV4-1 with TRBJ1-2; D gene ambiguous. The CDR3 sequence is CASSLDREIDGYTF. The CDR3 nucleotides are TGCGCCAGCAGCCTGGACCGGGAGATCGATGGCTACACCTTC.